This passage covers 29 T cell receptor beta chains from one sample sequenced in a study of CD8 T cells in Susac syndrome. Roughly 0.45 to 1 ug RNA was reverse transcribed with random hexamers. MiXCR, run by TCRdb on the immunoSEQ multiplex PCR reads, gives a single entry per CDR3 protein. Of 55,000 to 75,000 distinct CDR3 sequences in the sample, roughly 93% were seen once. The sample was CD4+ T cells from PBMCs. These receptors were taken from a human donor with Susac syndrome.

DNA for the CDR3: TGTGCCAGTAGTATGGGGGGCTCTGGGGCCAACGTCCTGACTTTC. Encoded protein: CASSMGGSGANVLTF. The chain couples TRBV19 to TRBJ2-6, with D possibly TRBD2 on 6 matching bases. The CDR3 covers 15 residues. The V and J ends lost 3 bases and 0 bases respectively, with 6 bases between them. Germline-derived CDR1 and CDR2 are LNHDA and SQIVND (reference sequence).

This clonotype was detected only a few times. V and J are TRBV7-2 and TRBJ2-3; D possibly corresponds to TRBD2 (6 bases). Germline lookup yields CDR1 SGHTA and CDR2 FQGNSA. There are 16 residues in the CDR3. Trimming left V 1 base short and J 4 bases short, with 15 bases between. The CDR3 sequence is CASSLGARGSSDTQYF. DNA of the CDR3: TGTGCCAGCAGCTTAGGGGCGCGGGGAAGCTCAGATACGCAGTATTTT.

This sequence joins TRBV5-6 and TRBJ1-1; D gene unclear. Trimming left V 4 bases short and J 10 bases short, with 17 bases between. CDR1 and CDR2 from the germline V gene are SGHDT and YYEEEE. The CDR3 totals 13 residues. CDR3 loop: CASSGRARSGAFF. The CDR3 DNA is TGTGCCAGCAGCGGCCGCGCCCGAAGCGGAGCTTTCTTT.

The CDR3 DNA follows: TGCGCCAGCAGGGACAGGAGTCAAGAGACCCAGTACTTC. Translation: CASRDRSQETQYF. The V and J genes are TRBV5-1 and TRBJ2-5; 7 bases are a match to TRBD1. Germline values: CDR1 SGHRS, CDR2 YFSETQ. This CDR3 region has 13 residues. V was clipped by 5 bases and J by 2 bases; unmatched bases: 3.

The V gene is TRBV28, the J gene TRBJ2-2; 7 nucleotides line up with TRBD2. The CDR3 totals 15 residues. CDR1 is MDHEN, CDR2 SYDVKM, per germline. V lost 5 bases to trimming and J lost 2 bases; unmatched junction nucleotides: 5. The CDR3 loop reads CASSLGLLNTGELFF. The CDR3 DNA reads TGTGCCAGCAGTCTGGGACTACTTAACACCGGGGAGCTGTTTTTT. The full variable domain, with the rest looked up from reference TRBV28 and TRBJ2-2, is DVKVTQSSRYLVKRTGEKVFLECVQDMDHENMFWYRQDPGLGLRLIYFSYDVKMKEKGDIPEGYSVSREKKERFSLILESASTNQTSMYLCASSLGLLNTGELFFGEGSRLTVL.

The CDR3 sequence is CASSMEGSPDTQYF. Here the CDR3 DNA reads TGCGCCAGCAGCATGGAGGGTAGCCCAGATACGCAGTATTTT. The rearrangement joins TRBV5-1 to TRBJ2-3, with D perhaps TRBD2 (6 bases). Germline CDR1 and CDR2: SGHRS and YFSETQ. V was clipped by 4 bases and J by 4 bases, with 13 bases between them. The CDR3 sequence is 14 residues long.

The V and J genes are TRBV7-2 and TRBJ1-2; D is possibly TRBD1 (6 bases). The CDR3 consists of 15 residues. CDR1 is SGHTA and CDR2 is FQGNSA in the germline V gene. V was clipped by 1 base and J by 7 bases, with 16 bases between them. CDR3 coding DNA: TGTGCCAGCAGCTTAGTGTCAGGGGCCCCGAGTGGCTACACCTTC. It yields the protein CASSLVSGAPSGYTF.

The J gene is TRBJ2-7, the V gene TRBV21-1; the table's D call of TRBD1 was not tested on the DNA. TRBV21-1 is a pseudogene. This CDR3 has 17 amino acids. The CDR3 DNA is TGTGCCAGCAGCAAAGGGTCATCGTTCGGGACAGATTACGAGCAGTACTTC. Translated: CASSKGSSFGTDYEQYF.

The chain carries TRBV20-1 and TRBJ2-6, with a tentative D call TRBD2 (5 bases). Trimming shortened V by 5 bases and J by 0 bases, and 11 bases separated the two germline ends. In germline, CDR1 is DFQATT, CDR2 SNEGSKA (reference sequence). This CDR3 spans 15 amino acids. The DNA for the CDR3 is TGCAGTGCTGCAATGGGAGTCTCTGGGGCCAACGTCCTGACTTTC. Encoded protein: CSAAMGVSGANVLTF.

J is TRBJ2-3 and V is TRBV7-9; 10 positions match TRBD2. V trimming: 8 bases; J trimming: 4 bases; junction bases outside the gene matches: 18. The V gene's germline CDR1 is SEHNR and CDR2 FQNEAQ (reference sequence). CDR3 length equals 18 residues. The CDR3 nucleotides are TGTGCCAGCGCTCGATTCTTTATGAGCGGGGGGGCGGCAGATACGCAGTATTTT. Amino acid sequence: CASARFFMSGGAADTQYF.

This clonotype was counted once. The V and J genes are TRBV6-2 or TRBV6-3 and TRBJ2-1; D unclear. Germline CDR1 reads MNHEY; CDR2 reads SVGEGT. CDR3 size: 17 residues. V was pared by 2 bases and J by 0 bases, with 14 bases between. DNA for the CDR3: TGTGCCAGCAGTTACAACCCCATAGTTAGCTCCTACAATGAGCAGTTCTTC. Translated, it gives CASSYNPIVSSYNEQFF.

As DNA, the CDR3 is TGTGCCAGTAGTTGGCCCGGGACGGAGACCCAGTACTTC. Translating gives CASSWPGTETQYF. This chain uses TRBV19 with TRBJ2-5; the D gene could be TRBD1 or TRBD2 (5 bases each). Germline values: CDR1 LNHDA, CDR2 SQIVND (reference sequence). Trimming took off 5 bases at V and 5 bases at J, with 12 bases between the two ends. The CDR3 contains 13 residues.

The V and J genes are TRBV19 and TRBJ1-1; a weak D match, TRBD1 (6 bases). CDR3 length: 15 residues. Between the trimmed V and J ends, which lost 6 bases and 1 base, there was a span of 15 bases. Germline CDR1 LNHDA, CDR2 SQIVND (reference sequence). CDR3 nucleotide sequence: TGTGCCAGTAGGGACCCGACAGGCAGGAACACTGAAGCTTTCTTT. As protein: CASRDPTGRNTEAFF.

The rearrangement links TRBV20-1 to TRBJ1-6; D not certain. Between the trimmed V and J ends, which lost 1 base and 10 bases, there was a span of 8 bases. From germline, CDR1 is DFQATT and CDR2 SNEGSKA (reference sequence). The CDR3 is made up of 12 amino acids. The CDR3 DNA reads TGCAGTGCTAGAGGTTTCGGCTCACCCCTCCACTTT. It translates to CSARGFGSPLHF.

This clonotype was observed a few times. The V gene is TRBV27, the J gene TRBJ1-1; weak D call: TRBD1 (5 bases). The germline V gene has CDR1 MNHEY and CDR2 SMNVEV (reference sequence). V was clipped by 6 bases and J by 2 bases, with 13 bases between them. The CDR3 has 14 residues. CDR3 in amino acids: CASSPLTANTEAFF. CDR3 DNA: TGTGCCAGCAGCCCTCTGACAGCTAACACTGAAGCTTTCTTT.

This chain connects TRBV7-3 to TRBJ1-2; 7 bases agree with TRBD1. This CDR3 contains 13 residues. With 6 bases clipped from V and 4 bases from J, the junction kept 5 bases outside the gene matches. Germline V gives CDR1 SGHTA, CDR2 FQGTGA. Here the CDR3 reads CASSSGQLYGYTF. DNA for the CDR3: TGTGCCAGCAGTTCGGGACAGCTCTATGGCTACACCTTC.

This rearrangement joins TRBV4-2 to TRBJ2-7; 7 positions match TRBD2. Germline-derived CDR1 and CDR2 are LGHNA and YNFKEQ. The CDR3 runs 17 residues. Trimming took 1 base from V and 2 from J; bases not matched to a gene: 11. The CDR3 is CASSQGSAASGAYEQYF. As DNA, the CDR3 is TGTGCCAGCAGCCAAGGGTCTGCCGCGAGCGGGGCCTACGAGCAGTACTTC.

V is TRBV7-9 and J is TRBJ2-3; TRBD2 aligns across 7 bases. The CDR3 runs to 12 residues. Trimming removed 6 bases from V and 10 bases from J; junction bases left unmatched: 7. Germline assignment: CDR1 SEHNR and CDR2 FQNEAQ (reference sequence). The CDR3 coding sequence is TGTGCCAGCAGGCCTGACCTAGCGGCGCAGTATTTT. Amino acids: CASRPDLAAQYF. The full variable domain, rest sourced from reference TRBV7-9 and TRBJ2-3, is DTGVSQNPRHKITKRGQNVTFRCDPISEHNRLYWYRQTLGQGPEFLTYFQNEAQLEKSRLLSDRFSAERPKGSFSTLEIQRTEQGDSAMYLCASRPDLAAQYFGPGTRLTVL.

This clonotype has more than one count but fewer than ten. The chain recombines TRBV19 with TRBJ1-5; possibly TRBD1 for D (6 bases). The ends were cut back, 5 bases at V and 5 bases at J, with 10 bases in the middle. Germline-derived CDR1 and CDR2 are LNHDA and SQIVND (reference sequence). The CDR3 has 13 amino acids. The CDR3 sequence is CASSEQGDQPQHF. The CDR3 nucleotides are TGTGCCAGTAGTGAACAGGGCGATCAGCCCCAGCATTTT.

This rearrangement joins TRBV5-1 to TRBJ2-7, with D maybe TRBD1 (6 bases). CDR1 is SGHRS and CDR2 is YFSETQ in the germline V gene. Trimming stripped 2 bases from V and 5 bases from J, with 8 bases between. There are 12 residues in the CDR3. The CDR3 here is CASSFPGDEQYF. The CDR3 DNA sequence: TGCGCCAGCAGCTTCCCAGGGGACGAGCAGTACTTC.

A single count supports this clonotype. The chain combines TRBV7-9 with TRBJ2-3; D is possibly TRBD1 (7 bases). The germline V and J ends were trimmed by 6 bases and 4 bases, with 23 bases remaining between them. This CDR3 region has 17 residues. Germline lookup yields CDR1 SEHNR and CDR2 FQNEAQ (reference sequence). CDR3 sequence (DNA): TGTGCCAGCAGTTTCCAATTGGGCAGGGGGGCGTCAGATACGCAGTATTTT. It encodes CASSFQLGRGASDTQYF.

This chain joins TRBV2 and TRBJ1-4; 7 nucleotides agree with TRBD1. Trimming at V came to 3 bases and at J to 7 bases, leaving 8 bases not matched to a gene. Germline values: CDR1 SNHLY, CDR2 FYNNEI. This CDR3 contains 15 residues. The DNA for the CDR3 is TGTGCCAGCAGTGAGGAGGGGGCGGGGAGTGAAAAACTGTTTTTT. As protein: CASSEEGAGSEKLFF.

This clonotype has a single count. The V call is TRBV29-1, the J call TRBJ2-7; a weak D match, TRBD1 (6 bases). The germline gives CDR1 SQVTM, CDR2 ANQGSEA. The CDR3 runs 15 residues. Between the trimmed V and J ends, which lost 6 bases and 6 bases, there was a span of 24 bases. The CDR3 reads CSVTNPLGQGFEQYF. CDR3 in DNA: TGCAGCGTCACAAACCCCCTCGGGCAGGGGTTCGAGCAGTACTTC.

This clonotype was seen just once. The chain has TRBV12-3 or TRBV12-4 and TRBJ2-1; D not resolved. This CDR3 spans 12 amino acids. V lost 5 bases, J lost 6 bases, and 8 bases lay in between. As DNA, the CDR3 is TGTGCCAGCAGTCCTCGACTCAATGAGCAGTTCTTC. This translates into CASSPRLNEQFF.

The chain recombines TRBV5-1 with TRBJ2-2, with D perhaps assigned TRBD1 or TRBD2 (5 bases each). The V gene lost 0 bases and the J gene lost 7 bases, with 13 bases spanning the gap. Germline V gives CDR1 SGHRS, CDR2 YFSETQ. The CDR3 runs to 15 residues. CDR3 in DNA: TGCGCCAGCAGCTTGGCGGGGACCATCGGCGGGGAGCTGTTTTTT. It yields the protein CASSLAGTIGGELFF.

V usage is TRBV6-6 and J usage is TRBJ1-3; no firm D call. Between the trimmed V and J ends, which lost 8 bases and 2 bases, there was a span of 16 bases. The CDR3 consists of 15 residues. Germline V gives CDR1 MNHNY, CDR2 SVGAGI (reference sequence). CDR3 coding DNA: TGTGCCAGCCTCAACGGAGGGCGACCTGGAAACACCATATATTTT. As protein: CASLNGGRPGNTIYF.

The chain is built from TRBV12-3 or TRBV12-4 and TRBJ2-1; possibly TRBD2 for D (7 bases). V shed 7 bases and J shed 0 bases, with 13 bases lying between them. The CDR3 length is 15 residues. The CDR3 nucleotides read TGTGCCAGCAACCGGGGGGCTAGCTCCTACAATGAGCAGTTCTTC. Protein sequence: CASNRGASSYNEQFF.

J is TRBJ1-5 and V is TRBV6-2 or TRBV6-3, with 9 bases lining up with TRBD1. The CDR3 covers 18 residues. Unmatched junction bases numbered 8, after V lost 2 bases and J lost 0 bases. The germline V gene encodes CDR1 MNHEY and CDR2 SVGEGT. This CDR3 is CASSYTGQGLYSNQPQHF. The CDR3 DNA is TGTGCCAGCAGTTACACGGGACAGGGTCTGTATAGCAATCAGCCCCAGCATTTT.

The CDR3 protein is CASSPPGQSLSYTF. In DNA, the CDR3 is TGTGCCAGCTCACCGCCGGGACAAAGTTTGAGCTACACCTTC. The V gene is TRBV18, the J gene TRBJ1-2; tentative D call: TRBD1 (6 bases). The CDR3 runs 14 residues. Germline V gene data show CDR1 as KGHSH and CDR2 as LQKENI. Trimming shortened V by 3 bases and J by 9 bases, and 17 bases separated the two germline ends.